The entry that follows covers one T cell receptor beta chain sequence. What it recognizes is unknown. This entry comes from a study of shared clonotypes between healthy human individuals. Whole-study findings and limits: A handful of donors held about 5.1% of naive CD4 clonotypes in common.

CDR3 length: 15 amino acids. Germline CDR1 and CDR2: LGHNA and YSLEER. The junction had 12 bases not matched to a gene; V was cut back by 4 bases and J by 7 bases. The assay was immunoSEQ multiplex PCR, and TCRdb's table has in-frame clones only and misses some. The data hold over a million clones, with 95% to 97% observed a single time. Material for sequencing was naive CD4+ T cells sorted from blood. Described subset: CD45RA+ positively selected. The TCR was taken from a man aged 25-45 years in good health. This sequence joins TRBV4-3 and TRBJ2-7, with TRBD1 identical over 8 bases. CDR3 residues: CASSRETGTGREQYF. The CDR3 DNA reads TGCGCCAGCAGCCGAGAAACCGGGACAGGAAGAGAGCAGTACTTC.